Following are 15 T cell receptor beta chains from one sample sequenced in a study of blood T cells in healthy people across ages. Sample-barcoded 5' priming and a J-beta primer mix drove a second PCR of roughly 6 to 12 cycles. TCRdb recomputed calls from the 5' RACE reads with MiXCR, one row per CDR3 protein. The sample carries around 1,900,000 distinct CDR3 sequences, about 39% recorded once. Sequencing was performed on blood. These receptors originate from a human donor in good health.

This sequence joins TRBV7-9 and TRBJ1-2; perhaps TRBD1 as D (6 bases). The germline V and J ends were trimmed by 5 bases and 6 bases, with 16 bases remaining between them. Germline V gene lookup returns CDR1 SEHNR and CDR2 FQNEAQ (reference sequence). The CDR3 is 14 amino acids. The CDR3 nucleotides read TGTGCCAGCAGCCCAGCGGGGGGGCTGGATGGCTACACCTTC. Encoded protein: CASSPAGGLDGYTF.

This chain connects TRBV20-1 to TRBJ2-7; D is tentatively TRBD1 or TRBD2 (6 bases each). Germline CDR1 is DFQATT and CDR2 is SNEGSKA (reference sequence). Trimming left V 4 bases short and J 0 bases short, with 16 bases between. The length of the CDR3 is 15 residues. CDR3 coding DNA: TGCAGTGCTAAAGGGGGGTGGGCCGTCTCCTACGAGCAGTACTTC. This sequence encodes CSAKGGWAVSYEQYF.

The rearrangement uses TRBV20-1 and TRBJ2-5; D is perhaps TRBD2 (7 bases). This CDR3 has 15 amino acids. Per germline, CDR1 DFQATT and CDR2 SNEGSKA (reference sequence). V lost 2 bases to trimming and J lost 2 bases, with 15 bases between them. The CDR3 sequence: CSARRRGGGQETQYF. The DNA for the CDR3 is TGCAGTGCTAGACGGAGGGGAGGGGGGCAAGAGACCCAGTACTTC.

The table lists this clonotype with a few counts. The chain carries TRBV6-4 and TRBJ1-2; no definite D call. V lost 2 bases and J 8 bases, leaving 15 bases between the germline ends. The CDR3 spans 14 residues. Germline loops: CDR1 MRHNA, CDR2 SNTAGT. CDR3 protein: CASSDDTEVEGYTF. The CDR3, as DNA: TGTGCCAGCAGTGACGACACCGAGGTGGAAGGCTACACCTTC.

V usage is TRBV4-3 and J usage is TRBJ2-1; 7 bases match TRBD1. This CDR3 spans 18 amino acids. Germline assignment: CDR1 LGHNA and CDR2 YSLEER. After removal of 2 bases from V and 0 bases from J, the junction contained 10 bases not matched to a gene. DNA of the CDR3: TGCGCCAGCAGCCAATTGACAGGGTTTACTCACTCCTACAATGAGCAGTTCTTC. It yields the protein CASSQLTGFTHSYNEQFF.

CDR3 amino acids: CSVEALGPEAFF. The CDR3 DNA reads TGCAGCGTTGAAGCCCTTGGGCCTGAAGCTTTCTTT. The gene calls are TRBV29-1 and TRBJ1-1; D unclear. The V gene's germline CDR1 is SQVTM and CDR2 ANQGSEA. CDR3 size: 12 residues. The ends were cut back, 1 base at V and 6 bases at J, with 9 bases in the middle.

The J gene is TRBJ2-3, the V gene TRBV6-1; 7 positions agree with TRBD2. V shed 1 base and J 2 bases; nucleotides not matched to a gene: 12. The CDR3 runs to 18 residues. CDR1 and CDR2 from the germline V gene are MNHNS and SASEGT. The CDR3 DNA sequence: TGTGCCAGCAGTGAAGATGTTTTAGGGCTAGCGGTCACAGATACGCAGTATTTT. Amino acids: CASSEDVLGLAVTDTQYF.

This clonotype was counted only a few times. V is TRBV29-1 and J is TRBJ2-5; 7 bases line up with TRBD1. This CDR3 contains 14 residues. CDR1 is SQVTM, CDR2 ANQGSEA, per germline. The ends lost 3 bases at V and 4 bases at J; junction bases unmatched: 8. The DNA of the CDR3 is TGCAGCGTTGAGAGATTCAGGGACAGAGAGACCCAGTACTTC. It encodes CSVERFRDRETQYF. The full variable domain, with the rest looked up from reference TRBV29-1 and TRBJ2-5, is SAVISQKPSRDICQRGTSLTIQCQVDSQVTMMFWYRQQPGQSLTLIATANQGSEATYESGFVIDKFPISRPNLTFSTLTVSNMSPEDSSIYLCSVERFRDRETQYFGPGTRLLVL.

This clonotype was found many times. J is TRBJ2-3 and V is TRBV12-3 or TRBV12-4, with unresolved D. V shed 6 bases and J shed 2 bases, with 3 bases lying between them. The CDR3 runs to 11 residues. This CDR3 is CASSITDTQYF. In DNA, the CDR3 is TGTGCCAGCAGCATCACAGATACGCAGTATTTT.

The chain employs TRBV4-2 and TRBJ2-7, with TRBD1 identical over 7 bases. Per germline, CDR1 LGHNA and CDR2 YNFKEQ. The CDR3 has 13 amino acids. Unmatched junction bases numbered 6, after V lost 4 bases and J lost 6 bases. This chain's CDR3 is CASSPRWTGEQYF. The CDR3 DNA reads as TGTGCCAGCAGCCCCCGATGGACAGGCGAGCAGTACTTC.

This chain connects TRBV5-1 to TRBJ1-2, with 10 nucleotides matching TRBD1. Germline trimming cut 1 base from V and 2 bases from J; bases unmatched to any gene: 8. The CDR3 spans 17 residues. Germline CDR1 and CDR2: SGHRS and YFSETQ. The CDR3 loop reads CASSLPSRQGANYGYTF. The CDR3 DNA sequence: TGCGCCAGCAGCTTGCCGTCGCGACAGGGGGCAAACTATGGCTACACCTTC. The full variable domain, rest sourced from reference TRBV5-1 and TRBJ1-2, is KAGVTQTPRYLIKTRGQQVTLSCSPISGHRSVSWYQQTPGQGLQFLFEYFSETQRNKGNFPGRFSGRQFSNSRSEMNVSTLELGDSALYLCASSLPSRQGANYGYTFGSGTRLTVV.

This clonotype was seen a handful of times. The chain links TRBV2 to TRBJ2-7; a possible D gene is TRBD2 (6 bases). CDR1 is SNHLY, CDR2 FYNNEI, per germline. CDR3 length: 14 residues. Trimming stripped 4 bases from V and 9 bases from J, with 19 bases between. The CDR3 region is CASSAGTSISGQYF. CDR3 nucleotide sequence: TGTGCCAGCAGTGCAGGGACTTCTATAAGTGGGCAGTACTTC. Drawing the rest from reference TRBV2 and TRBJ2-7, the complete variable domain is EPEVTQTPSHQVTQMGQEVILRCVPISNHLYFYWYRQILGQKVEFLVSFYNNEISEKSEIFDDQFSVERPDGSNFTLKIRSTKLEDSAMYFCASSAGTSISGQYFGPGTRLTVT.

The CDR3 protein is CASSQANSLYNEQFF. The DNA of the CDR3 is TGTGCCAGCAGCCAAGCAAATTCCTTATACAATGAGCAGTTCTTC. The rearrangement joins TRBV14 to TRBJ2-1; D is uncertain. The CDR3 is made up of 15 amino acids. The germline gives CDR1 SGHDN, CDR2 FVKESK. Trimming pared 1 base from V and 4 bases from J, leaving 11 bases between. The full variable domain, with the rest looked up from reference TRBV14 and TRBJ2-1, is EAGVTQFPSHSVIEKGQTVTLRCDPISGHDNLYWYRRVMGKEIKFLLHFVKESKQDESGMPNNRFLAERTGGTYSTLKVQPAELEDSGVYFCASSQANSLYNEQFFGPGTRLTVL.

This clonotype was seen only a few times. The V call is TRBV20-1, the J call TRBJ2-7; 9 nucleotides align to TRBD2. From germline, CDR1 is DFQATT and CDR2 SNEGSKA (reference sequence). The CDR3 spans 14 residues. The junction had 7 bases not matched to a gene; V was cut back by 4 bases and J by 3 bases. Here the CDR3 DNA reads TGCAGTGCTACTAGCGGGGTAAATTACTACGAGCAGTACTTC. As protein: CSATSGVNYYEQYF.

The rearrangement joins TRBV6-5 to TRBJ1-2, with a possible D match to TRBD1 (5 bases). The germline V and J ends were trimmed by 2 bases and 0 bases, with 13 bases remaining between them. Germline assignment: CDR1 MNHEY and CDR2 SVGAGI. The CDR3 has 16 amino acids. The CDR3 DNA sequence: TGTGCCAGCAGTTACGGAGGGGAATTGGCTAACTATGGCTACACCTTC. Protein sequence: CASSYGGELANYGYTF.